The following is a T cell receptor beta chain sequence with its context. Its antigen is unidentified. The protocol was immunoSEQ multiplex PCR, while the TCRdb copy is restricted to in-frame clones and leaves out a portion. The sample has 85,000 to 90,000 clones; roughly 88% are singletons. V dropped 0 bases and J dropped 5 bases, with 10 bases sitting between them. Germline loops: CDR1 SGHTS, CDR2 YDEGEE. CDR3 length: 14 amino acids. This sample is part of a study of T cell responses to AZD1222 COVID-19 vaccine. General study points: Of spike-specific TCRs, nearly half reportedly target regions left unmutated in variants. Among vaccine-associated CD4 TCRs, coverage spanned spike, with dominance at 160-218 and 743-854. Clonal diversity was possibly underestimated, and the donors were mostly white British, with more females.

The genes are TRBV5-8 and TRBJ2-3; the D gene is possibly TRBD2 (5 bases). This receptor was identified in an adult in good health. Source: peripheral blood, taken on day 0 of MenACWY control vaccination. The CDR3 spells CASSLGAVQDTQYF. CDR3 sequence (DNA): TGTGCCAGCAGCTTGGGAGCGGTCCAAGATACGCAGTATTTT.